The 8 T cell receptor beta chains listed next were all sequenced from one sample in a study of blood T cell repertoires in COVID-19. The data were produced by immunoSEQ multiplex PCR, yet TCRdb's version contains in-frame clones alone and is incomplete. This sample has under 250,000 clones, with roughly 86% found just once. The sample taken for sequencing was peripheral blood. These receptors all stem from a woman in her forties or fifties with active or convalescent COVID-19.

The CDR3 here is CASTTGIPGNTIYF. DNA of the CDR3: TGTGCCAGCACGACCGGGATCCCTGGAAACACCATATATTTT. This chain links TRBV7-6 with TRBJ1-3, with D uncertain. This CDR3 region has 14 residues. CDR1 and CDR2 from the germline V gene are SGHVS and FNYEAQ. V was cut by 7 bases and J by 2 bases, with 12 bases left in between.

This sequence joins TRBV5-1 and TRBJ2-1; TRBD1 matches at 10 bases. This CDR3 has 17 amino acids. Unmatched junction bases numbered 14, after V lost 4 bases and J lost 7 bases. Germline values: CDR1 SGHRS, CDR2 YFSETQ. The CDR3 spells CASSGGSGTGVENEQFF. The DNA of the CDR3 is TGCGCCAGCAGCGGGGGCTCCGGGACAGGGGTGGAGAATGAGCAGTTCTTC.

This rearrangement joins TRBV9 to TRBJ1-1, with 11 bases matching TRBD1. The V and J ends lost 4 bases and 5 bases, in that order; junction bases with no gene match: 19. The CDR3 is 19 residues long. The V gene's germline CDR1 is SGDLS and CDR2 YYNGEE. The CDR3 sequence: CASSPRGQGGLVGKTEAFF. CDR3 nucleotide sequence: TGTGCCAGCAGCCCTCGGGGACAGGGGGGCTTAGTGGGAAAGACTGAAGCTTTCTTT.

V gene TRBV5-1 combines with J gene TRBJ2-3; the match to TRBD1 covers 8 bases. The CDR3 extends over 14 amino acids. Losses at the gene ends were 7 bases for V and 2 bases for J; bases not matched to a gene: 6. CDR1 is SGHRS, CDR2 YFSETQ, per germline. The CDR3 here is CASAPDRATDTQYF. In DNA, the CDR3 is TGCGCCAGCGCCCCGGACAGGGCCACAGATACGCAGTATTTT.

The rearrangement uses TRBV6-4 and TRBJ1-6; 10 nucleotides agree with TRBD1. Germline CDR1 reads MRHNA; CDR2 reads SNTAGT. V lost 5 bases to trimming and J lost 5 bases; unmatched junction nucleotides: 3. This CDR3 has 15 amino acids. In DNA form, the CDR3 reads TGTGCCAGCAGTTCCGGGACAGGGGATAATTCACCCCTCCACTTT. This encodes CASSSGTGDNSPLHF.

The V gene is TRBV30, the J gene TRBJ1-3; the match to TRBD1 covers 10 bases. The CDR3 spans 14 residues. Germline trimming cut 4 bases from V and 3 bases from J; bases unmatched to any gene: 3. The germline V gene has CDR1 GTSNPN and CDR2 SVGIG (reference sequence). The CDR3 DNA sequence: TGTGCCTGGACCCGGACAGGGGGTGGAAACACCATATATTTT. It yields the protein CAWTRTGGGNTIYF.

This chain connects TRBV2 to TRBJ1-2; TRBD1 might be the D (5 bases). V was cut by 2 bases and J by 3 bases, with 7 bases left in between. The germline V gene has CDR1 SNHLY and CDR2 FYNNEI. The CDR3 spans 13 residues. CDR3 sequence reads: CASSERGDYGYTF. The CDR3 nucleotides read TGTGCCAGCAGTGAACGGGGGGACTATGGCTACACCTTC.

The rearrangement links TRBV7-2 to TRBJ1-2; 8 bases fit TRBD1. Unmatched junction bases numbered 6, after V lost 2 bases and J lost 4 bases. The germline V gene has CDR1 SGHTA and CDR2 FQGNSA. The CDR3 is 15 amino acids. CDR3 DNA: TGTGCCAGCAGCTTAAGATGGGGGACAGGCTATGGCTACACCTTC. Translation: CASSLRWGTGYGYTF.